A single sample gave rise to the 2 T cell receptor beta chains below, sequenced in a study of blood T cell repertoires in COVID-19. Libraries were prepared by immunoSEQ multiplex PCR; TCRdb keeps only in-frame clonotypes and omits some of them. The sample includes about 490,000 clones, approximately 85% of them seen just once. The sample taken for sequencing was peripheral blood. Source of these receptors: a human donor in a cohort sampled during active COVID-19.

The rearrangement links TRBV11-2 to TRBJ1-1, with TRBD1 identical over 10 bases. The CDR3 spans 14 residues. The V gene end was trimmed by 1 base and the J gene end by 8 bases; junction bases not matched to a gene: 4. CDR1 SGHAT and CDR2 FQNNGV come from the germline V gene. In DNA form, the CDR3 reads TGTGCCAGCAGCTTAGTAGGACAGGGGGACGAAGCTTTCTTT. Protein sequence: CASSLVGQGDEAFF.

This sequence joins TRBV9 and TRBJ1-2; TRBD1 might be the D (5 bases). V was shortened by 3 bases and J by 4 bases, with 13 bases between the two germline ends. CDR3 length: 14 amino acids. CDR1 is SGDLS and CDR2 is YYNGEE in the germline V gene. The CDR3 sequence is CASSDAGIGYGYTF. In nucleotides, the CDR3 is TGTGCCAGCAGCGATGCAGGGATCGGCTATGGCTACACCTTC.